The text below deals with one TCR beta chain. The CDR3 has 15 amino acids. Germline V gives CDR1 SGHDT, CDR2 YYEEEE. V gave up 2 bases and J gave up 6 bases; unmatched junction bases: 8. This entry comes from a study of blood T cell repertoires in COVID-19. Whole-study context: Acute and convalescent COVID-19 samples came from the United States, Italy and Spain. Sources were T cells, B-cell-depleted T cells, or PBMCs; the material itself was cDNA or gDNA.

Here immunoSEQ multiplex PCR was the method, and the copy in TCRdb shows in-frame clones only, minus some. The sample has 390,000 or so clones, roughly 90% seen once; the top ten hold 6.5% to 8%. The origin of this receptor is a man aged 18 to 29 with active or convalescent COVID-19. The chain recombines TRBV5-6 with TRBJ2-1, with TRBD1 matching over 7 bases. The sample consisted of peripheral blood. In nucleotides, the CDR3 is TGTGCCAGCAGCTTTGGACAGGAAAGGTCCAATGAGCAGTTCTTC. The encoded protein is CASSFGQERSNEQFF.